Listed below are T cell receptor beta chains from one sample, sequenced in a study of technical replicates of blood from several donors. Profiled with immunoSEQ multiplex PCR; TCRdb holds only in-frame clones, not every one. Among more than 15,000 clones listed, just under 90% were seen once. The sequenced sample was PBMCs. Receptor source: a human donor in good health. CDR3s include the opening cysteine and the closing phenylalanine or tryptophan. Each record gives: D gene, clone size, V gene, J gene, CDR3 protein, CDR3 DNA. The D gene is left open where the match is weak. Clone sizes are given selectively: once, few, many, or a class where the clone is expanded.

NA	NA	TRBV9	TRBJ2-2	CASSPRTFRDTGELFF	TGTGCCAGCAGCCCCCGCACATTCCGGGACACCGGGGAGCTGTTTTTT
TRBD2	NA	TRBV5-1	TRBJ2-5	CASSPGGLAGEETQYF	TGCGCCAGCAGCCCGGGGGGACTAGCGGGAGAGGAGACCCAGTACTTC
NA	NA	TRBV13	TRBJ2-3	CASSLGRSTDTQYF	TGTGCCAGCAGCTTAGGCAGAAGCACAGATACGCAGTATTTT
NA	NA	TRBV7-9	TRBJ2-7	CASSSRQNYEQYF	TGTGCCAGCAGCTCCCGACAGAATTACGAGCAGTACTTC
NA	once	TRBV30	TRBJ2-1	CAWRKAAGNEQFF	TGTGCCTGGAGGAAAGCGGCTGGGAATGAGCAGTTCTTC
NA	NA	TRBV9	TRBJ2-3	CASSASTDTQYF	TGTGCCAGCAGCGCGAGCACAGATACGCAGTATTTT
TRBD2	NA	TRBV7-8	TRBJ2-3	CASSLGASGNTDTQYF	TGTGCCAGCAGCTTAGGGGCTAGCGGGAACACAGATACGCAGTATTTT
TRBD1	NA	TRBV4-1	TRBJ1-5	CASSQEATGGQPQHF	TGCGCCAGCAGCCAAGAAGCAACAGGGGGTCAGCCCCAGCATTTT
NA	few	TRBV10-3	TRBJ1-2	CAIKRQVNYGYTF	TGTGCCATCAAGAGACAGGTTAACTATGGCTACACCTTC
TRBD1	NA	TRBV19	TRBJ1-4	CASSIWGTGDEKLFF	TGTGCCAGTAGTATTTGGGGGACAGGAGATGAAAAACTGTTTTTT
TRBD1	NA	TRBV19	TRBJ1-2	CASKDLDRNYGYTF	TGTGCCAGTAAAGATTTGGACAGGAACTATGGCTACACCTTC
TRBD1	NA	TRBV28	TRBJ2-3	CASSPREGTGGTDTQYF	TGTGCCAGCAGCCCCAGGGAAGGGACAGGGGGCACAGATACGCAGTATTTT
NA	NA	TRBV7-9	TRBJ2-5	CASSPQGGSGETQYF	TGTGCCAGCAGCCCTCAAGGGGGAAGCGGAGAGACCCAGTACTTC
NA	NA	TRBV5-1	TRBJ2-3	CASSLAASQYTDTQYF	TGCGCCAGCAGCTTGGCGGCTAGCCAATACACAGATACGCAGTATTTT
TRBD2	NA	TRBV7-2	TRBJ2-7	CASSLGTSGSYEQYF	TGTGCCAGCAGCTTAGGGACTAGCGGGAGCTACGAGCAGTACTTC
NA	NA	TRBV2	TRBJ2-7	CASGWTVNEQYF	TGTGCCAGCGGTTGGACAGTAAACGAGCAGTACTTC
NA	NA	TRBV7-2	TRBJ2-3	CASSTPRDWNTQYF	TGTGCCAGCAGCACCCCCCGGGACTGGAATACGCAGTATTTT
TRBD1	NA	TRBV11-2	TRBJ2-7	CASSIRGSSYEQYF	TGTGCCAGCAGCATCAGGGGGAGCTCCTACGAGCAGTACTTC
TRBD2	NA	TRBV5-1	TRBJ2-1	CASSRYRQRDPVNEQFF	TGCGCCAGCAGCCGATACCGTCAGCGGGATCCTGTCAATGAGCAGTTCTTC
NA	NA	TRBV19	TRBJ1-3	CASTTPEGAFSNTIYF	TGTGCCAGTACCACCCCGGAGGGAGCCTTTAGCAACACCATATATTTT
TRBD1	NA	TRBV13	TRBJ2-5	CASSLRQGWETQYF	TGTGCCAGCAGCCTCCGACAGGGGTGGGAGACCCAGTACTTC
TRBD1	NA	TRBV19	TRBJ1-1	CASSLLDRPNTEAFF	TGTGCCAGTAGCCTACTGGACAGGCCGAACACTGAAGCTTTCTTT
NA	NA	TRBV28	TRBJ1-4	CATSSVGRPNEKLFF	TGTGCCACGTCTAGTGTGGGGAGACCAAATGAAAAACTGTTTTTT
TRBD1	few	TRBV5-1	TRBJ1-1	CASSSTGQGTYTEAFF	TGCGCCAGCAGTTCGACAGGGCAGGGGACCTACACTGAAGCTTTCTTT
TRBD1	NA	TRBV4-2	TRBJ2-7	CASSQPGQGAYEQYF	TGTGCCAGCAGCCAACCGGGGCAGGGGGCCTACGAGCAGTACTTC
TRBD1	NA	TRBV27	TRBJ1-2	CASSQSRGGGINYGYTF	TGTGCCAGCAGTCAGTCGCGAGGGGGCGGAATTAACTATGGCTACACCTTC
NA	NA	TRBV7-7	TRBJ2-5	CASSFSRQETQYF	TGTGCCAGCAGCTTTTCCAGGCAAGAGACCCAGTACTTC
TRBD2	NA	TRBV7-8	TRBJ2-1	CASISGRGREGLHEQFF	TGTGCCAGCATTAGTGGTAGGGGTCGGGAGGGTTTGCATGAGCAGTTCTTC
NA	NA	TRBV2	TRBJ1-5	CASREGPTGNQPQHF	TGTGCCAGCAGGGAGGGGCCCACAGGCAATCAGCCCCAGCATTTT
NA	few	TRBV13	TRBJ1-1	CASRRVRTEAFF	TGTGCCAGCAGGAGGGTAAGAACTGAAGCTTTCTTT
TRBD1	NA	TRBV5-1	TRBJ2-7	CASSLFGQGENEQYF	TGCGCCAGCAGCTTGTTCGGACAGGGGGAAAACGAGCAGTACTTC
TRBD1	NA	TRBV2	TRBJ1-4	CASSVQGAREKLFF	TGTGCCAGCAGTGTACAGGGGGCGCGAGAAAAACTGTTTTTT
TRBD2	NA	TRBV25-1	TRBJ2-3	CASSDPGGPDTQYF	TGTGCCAGCAGTGATCCGGGAGGGCCAGATACGCAGTATTTT
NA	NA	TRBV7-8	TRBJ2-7	CASSLLPGPSYEQYF	TGTGCCAGCAGCTTATTGCCAGGGCCCTCCTACGAGCAGTACTTC
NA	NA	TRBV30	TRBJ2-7	CAWREGGPIWAGSSYEQYF	TGTGCCTGGAGGGAGGGGGGGCCCATATGGGCTGGGAGCTCCTACGAGCAGTACTTC
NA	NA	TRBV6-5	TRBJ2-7	CASSISGGGYEQYF	TGTGCCAGCAGTATCAGTGGAGGAGGCTACGAGCAGTACTTC
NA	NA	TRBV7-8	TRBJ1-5	CASSLGQVGQPQHF	TGTGCCAGCAGCTTAGGACAGGTGGGTCAGCCCCAGCATTTT
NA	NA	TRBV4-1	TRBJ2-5	CASRALGSDQETQYF	TGCGCCAGCAGGGCCCTCGGGAGCGACCAAGAGACCCAGTACTTC
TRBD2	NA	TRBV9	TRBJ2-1	CASSAGVSSGSEPYNEQFF	TGTGCCAGCAGCGCAGGAGTTTCTAGCGGGAGTGAGCCCTACAATGAGCAGTTCTTC
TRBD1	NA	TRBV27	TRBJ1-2	CASSGRQGRNYGYTF	TGTGCCAGCAGCGGGCGACAGGGAAGAAACTATGGCTACACCTTC
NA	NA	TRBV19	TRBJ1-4	CASSMTEINEKLFF	TGTGCCAGTAGTATGACAGAGATTAATGAAAAACTGTTTTTT
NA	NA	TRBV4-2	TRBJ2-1	CASSQDPVAEGYNEQFF	TGTGCCAGCAGCCAAGATCCCGTAGCGGAAGGCTACAATGAGCAGTTCTTC
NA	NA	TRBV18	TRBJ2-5	CASSPPLETQYF	TGTGCCAGCTCACCCCCCTTGGAGACCCAGTACTTC
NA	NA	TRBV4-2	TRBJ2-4	CASSQVEGENIQYF	TGTGCCAGCAGCCAAGTCGAAGGGGAAAACATTCAGTACTTC
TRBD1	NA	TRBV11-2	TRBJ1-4	CASSFSPDRGLNEKLFF	TGTGCCAGCAGCTTCTCCCCTGACAGGGGTTTAAATGAAAAACTGTTTTTT
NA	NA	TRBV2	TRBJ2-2	CASVDGSDTGELFF	TGTGCCAGCGTGGACGGGAGCGACACCGGGGAGCTGTTTTTT
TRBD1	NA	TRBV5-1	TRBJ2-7	CASSLETGVSYEQYF	TGCGCCAGCAGCTTGGAGACAGGGGTCTCCTACGAGCAGTACTTC
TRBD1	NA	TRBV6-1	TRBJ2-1	CASSEGPGTGSQFF	TGTGCCAGCAGTGAAGGTCCGGGGACAGGGTCTCAGTTCTTC
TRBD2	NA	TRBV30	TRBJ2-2	CAWSYGLASFGELFF	TGTGCCTGGAGTTATGGACTAGCATCCTTCGGGGAGCTGTTTTTT
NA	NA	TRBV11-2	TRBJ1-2	CASSFTSQPQIYGYTF	TGTGCCAGCAGCTTTACGTCACAGCCGCAAATCTATGGCTACACCTTC
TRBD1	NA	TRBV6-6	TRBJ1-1	CASSKGQGEGAEAFF	TGTGCCAGCTCCAAGGGACAGGGAGAAGGGGCTGAAGCTTTCTTT
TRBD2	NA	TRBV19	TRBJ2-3	CASSIDRGTSSTDTQYF	TGTGCCAGTAGTATAGATCGGGGGACTAGCTCCACAGATACGCAGTATTTT
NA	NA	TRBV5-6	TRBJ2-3	CASTFGSGTDTQYF	TGTGCCAGCACTTTTGGGTCGGGGACAGATACGCAGTATTTT
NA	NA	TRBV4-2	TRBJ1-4	CASSQYLDRLNEKLFF	TGTGCCAGCAGCCAGTACCTGGACAGACTGAATGAAAAACTGTTTTTT
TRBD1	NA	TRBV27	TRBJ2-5	CASSWGQGQETQYF	TGTGCCAGCAGTTGGGGACAGGGACAAGAGACCCAGTACTTC